The rows below give T cell receptor beta chains drawn from one sample of a study of T cells generated in artificial thymic organoids. Each CDR3 protein is one row after TCRdb ran MiXCR on the 5' RACE reads. The repertoire holds more than 3,000 distinct CDR3 sequences, with 34% as singletons. The sample consisted of naive CD8+ T cells from blood. These receptors came from a human donor who gave cord blood stem cells for thymic organoid culture, a cardiac surgery patient who gave postnatal thymus, or a blood donor (not recorded which). Each CDR3 is given with its conserved first and last residue. The order of the fields is J gene, D gene, clone size, V gene, CDR3 DNA, CDR3 protein. D genes are given only for firm matches. Not all rows give a size; the values are once, few, many and, for expanded clones, a class.

TRBJ2-5 | - | - | TRBV2 | TGTGCCAGCAGTGCGAAAAGGGGCGCGTGGGAGACCCAGTACTTC | CASSAKRGAWETQYF
TRBJ1-1 | - | - | TRBV29-1 | TGCAGCGTAACGCCGGGAGTTCGTAACCCTGAAGCTTTCTTT | CSVTPGVRNPEAFF
TRBJ2-5 | TRBD1 | - | TRBV7-6 | TGTGCCAGCAGCGGGGGACAGGGTTTGGAGACCCTGTACTTC | CASSGGQGLETLYF
TRBJ2-7 | TRBD1 | medium-sized | TRBV29-1 | TGCAGCGTTCCGGGACAGGGGGCGCAGGAGCAGTACTTC | CSVPGQGAQEQYF
TRBJ2-7 | TRBD1 | - | TRBV12-3/TRBV12-4 | TGTGCCGGCAGTTCCTCGACAGGGATCGACTGGGAGCAGTACTTC | CAGSSSTGIDWEQYF
TRBJ2-2 | - | once | TRBV7-6 | TGTGCCGTTCCGTGGCGGGGTGGCACCGGGGAGCTGTTTTTT | CAVPWRGGTGELFF
TRBJ1-5 | - | few | TRBV4-3 | TGCGCCAGCAGCCAAGATGGACAGAGCAATCAGCCCCAGCATTTT | CASSQDGQSNQPQHF
TRBJ1-5 | TRBD1 | few | TRBV12-3/TRBV12-4 | TGTACCAGCAGGGAAGGGGGCGGCAATCAGCCCCAGCATTTT | CTSREGGGNQPQHF
TRBJ1-1 | TRBD1 | - | TRBV19 | TGTGCCAGTAGACAAGGACAGGCAATGAACACTGAAGCTTTCTTT | CASRQGQAMNTEAFF
TRBJ2-7 | - | few | TRBV30 | TGTGCCTGGAGTGTAGGGAGCGGCGAGCAGTACTTC | CAWSVGSGEQYF
TRBJ2-7 | - | medium-sized | TRBV6-6 | TGTGCCAGCAGTTACTGGGTCAGCTCCTACGAGCAGTACTTC | CASSYWVSSYEQYF
TRBJ2-1 | TRBD1 | - | TRBV27 | TGTGCCAGCAGTTTAGGCAGGGGGCGCCCGAATGAGCAGTTCTTC | CASSLGRGRPNEQFF
TRBJ1-2 | - | - | TRBV5-4 | TGTGCCAGCAGCTTGGTAGACAGCCTCAACTATGGCTACACCTTC | CASSLVDSLNYGYTF
TRBJ2-1 | TRBD2 | few | TRBV3-1 | TGTGCCAGCAGCCAAGACCCTAGCGGGAGAAATGAGCAGTTCTTC | CASSQDPSGRNEQFF
TRBJ1-6 | - | - | TRBV19 | TGTGCCAGTAGTGCGCTCGAGAGCTCCTATAATTCACCCCTCCACTTT | CASSALESSYNSPLHF
TRBJ1-1 | TRBD1 | few | TRBV28 | TGTGCCAGCGCTCCTTTACAGGGGGCTGAAGCTTTCTTT | CASAPLQGAEAFF
TRBJ2-7 | TRBD2 | - | TRBV9 | TGTGCCAGCAGCCCTAGCGGGCGATCCTACGAGCAGTACTTC | CASSPSGRSYEQYF